The 5 T cell receptor beta chains below were found in one sample sequenced in a study of naive and memory T cell subsets. These receptors have no known antigen. Study-wide results and limits: A few larger clonotypes appeared in naive repertoires, especially CD8, possibly memory cells re-expressing CD45RA.

The beta constant-region primer was an equimolar mix of two oligonucleotides covering TRBC1 and TRBC2. Four rounds of PCR amplified the ligated cDNA using nested alpha and beta constant-region primers plus SP2. TCRdb analysed the UMI-ligation and nested PCR reads with MiXCR anew, one entry per CDR3 protein. This sample has some 82,000 distinct CDR3 sequences, with roughly 10% found just once. The specimen was naive CD4+ T cells from blood. The receptor set was obtained from a human donor in good health.

This clonotype was observed at least ten times. The chain couples TRBV7-2 to TRBJ1-5; D is possibly TRBD1 (6 bases). Germline CDR1 reads SGHTA; CDR2 reads FQGNSA. The CDR3 sequence is 16 residues long. V lost 2 bases, J lost 3 bases, and 14 bases lay in between. The DNA for the CDR3 is TGTGCCAGCAGCTTAAGTCCACAGGGCTTCAATCAGCCCCAGCATTTT. This translates into CASSLSPQGFNQPQHF.

This clonotype was seen a handful of times. This may be a read error: a much more frequent sequence differs by one nucleotide. The V gene is TRBV7-2, the J gene TRBJ2-5, with D perhaps being TRBD1 or TRBD2 (5 bases each). This CDR3 contains 9 residues. Trimming removed 8 bases from V and 7 bases from J, with 5 bases in between. Looked up from germline, CDR1 is SGHTA and CDR2 is FQGNSA. The CDR3 DNA follows: TGTGCCAGCGGGGGGACCCAGTACTTC. Its translation: CASGGTQYF.

This clonotype was observed a few times. The J gene is TRBJ2-1, the V gene TRBV5-1, with a possible D match to TRBD1 (6 bases). The V end lost 2 bases, the J end lost 0 bases, and 18 bases lay between the germline ends. Germline-derived CDR1 and CDR2 are SGHRS and YFSETQ. This CDR3 is 18 amino acids long. Here the CDR3 DNA reads TGCGCCAGCAGCTTAGGGCTGGGGACACAGAGCTCCTACAATGAGCAGTTCTTC. Translated, it gives CASSLGLGTQSSYNEQFF.

V usage is TRBV28 and J usage is TRBJ2-6; D is tentatively TRBD1 or TRBD2 (6 bases each). The germline V gene encodes CDR1 MDHEN and CDR2 SYDVKM. CDR3 size: 15 residues. Trimming left V 9 bases short and J 0 bases short, with 12 bases between. For the CDR3, the DNA is TGTGCCAGTAAGGGGGGTCCCTCTGGGGCCAACGTCCTGACTTTC. The encoded protein is CASKGGPSGANVLTF.

CDR3 residues: CATALAGGGQETQYF. In DNA form, the CDR3 reads TGTGCCACCGCTTTGGCGGGAGGGGGGCAAGAGACCCAGTACTTC. The V call is TRBV28, the J call TRBJ2-5; 9 positions match TRBD2. The CDR3 sequence is 15 residues long. CDR1 is MDHEN, CDR2 SYDVKM, per germline. The junction had 11 bases not matched to a gene; V was cut back by 10 bases and J by 2 bases.